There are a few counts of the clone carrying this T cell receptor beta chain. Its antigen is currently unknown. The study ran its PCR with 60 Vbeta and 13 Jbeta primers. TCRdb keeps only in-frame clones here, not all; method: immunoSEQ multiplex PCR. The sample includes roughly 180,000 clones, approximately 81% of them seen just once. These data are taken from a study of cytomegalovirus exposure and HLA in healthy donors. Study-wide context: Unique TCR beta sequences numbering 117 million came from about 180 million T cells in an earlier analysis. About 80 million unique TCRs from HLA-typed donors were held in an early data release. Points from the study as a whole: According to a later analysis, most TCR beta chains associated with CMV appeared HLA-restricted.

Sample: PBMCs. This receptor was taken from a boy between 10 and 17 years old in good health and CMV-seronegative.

CDR3 loop: CASSEIAGGSLYEQYF. DNA for the CDR3: TGTGCCAGCAGTGAAATAGCGGGAGGTTCCCTTTACGAGCAGTACTTC. The chain carries TRBV6-1 and TRBJ2-7; TRBD2 matches 10 bases. The CDR3 runs to 16 residues. Germline loops: CDR1 MNHNS, CDR2 SASEGT. The junction had 8 bases not matched to a gene; V was cut back by 2 bases and J by 4 bases.